The clone carrying this TCR beta chain was picked up a small number of times. This record comes from a study of blood T cell repertoires in COVID-19. About the research overall: Samples of COVID-19 (acute and convalescent) were obtained from the United States, Italy and Spain. Nucleic acid was either cDNA or gDNA, and it came from T cells, B-cell-depleted T cells, or PBMCs.

Original analysis: Nucleated cell counts were estimated from reference gene primer amplification. The method was immunoSEQ multiplex PCR; TCRdb's version includes in-frame clones alone and lacks a portion of them. Clonal size and the V and J genes are those of that table, whereas D and trimming came from the DNA. The sample holds about 140,000 clones, approximately 85% seen once. The CDR3 sequence is 15 residues long. V gave up 2 bases and J gave up 5 bases; unmatched junction bases: 5. The germline CDR1 and CDR2 sequences are SGHAT and FQNNGV. V gene TRBV11-2 combines with J gene TRBJ1-4, with TRBD1 matching over 7 bases. Specimen: peripheral blood. The receptor's source is a man aged 50-59 years with acute or convalescent COVID-19. CDR3: CASSLRPGGNEKLFF. The DNA of the CDR3 is TGTGCCAGCAGCTTACGCCCAGGGGGGAATGAAAAACTGTTTTTT.